This TCR beta chain derives from a study of blood T cell repertoires in COVID-19. Study-level information: There were acute and convalescent COVID-19 samples, and they came from the United States, Italy and Spain. From T cells, B-cell-depleted T cells, or PBMCs came the material, which was cDNA or gDNA.

This CDR3 is 12 amino acids long. Trimming removed 8 bases from V and 5 bases from J; junction bases left unmatched: 3. The V gene's germline CDR1 is MNHEY and CDR2 SVGAGI. Method: immunoSEQ multiplex PCR; TCRdb's copy keeps in-frame clones and lacks some. The sample lists around 300,000 clones; just under 90% were seen once. Sequencing used PBMCs or T cells enriched from blood (not recorded which). This receptor was taken from a woman in her sixties who had recovered from COVID-19. The J gene is TRBJ1-5, the V gene TRBV6-5; 7 nucleotides align to TRBD1. The CDR3 sequence: CASVRGDQPQHF. The DNA of the CDR3 is TGTGCCAGCGTCAGGGGGGATCAGCCCCAGCATTTT.